In its sample, the clone carrying this T cell receptor beta chain was seen once. The antigen is unknown. This sample was taken from a study of OX40 agonist ivuxolimab in advanced cancers. Study-level information: Mean age roughly 65 years, range about 23 to 85; 82.7% male. Partial responses were observed in three patients, of whom one had hepatocellular carcinoma and two had cutaneous melanoma. Regarding the study as a whole: Relative to CD4+ cells, CD8+ T cells on average had more expanded clones.

The method was immunoSEQ multiplex PCR; TCRdb's version includes in-frame clones alone and lacks a portion of them. The profile shows over 65,000 clones, about 80% of them singletons. Trimming removed 4 bases at V and 5 bases at J, with 12 bases between. The CDR3 is 13 residues long. Germline-derived CDR1 and CDR2 are SGHNT and YYREEE (reference sequence). The V and J genes are TRBV5-4 and TRBJ1-1; D gene ambiguous. The sample in question was CD4+ or CD8+ T cells sorted from blood, obtained in a trial of the OX40 agonist ivuxolimab. The clonotype was recovered from an adult with an advanced solid tumor such as melanoma, head and neck, liver or kidney cancer. The CDR3 protein is CASSLREGTEAFF. CDR3 nucleotide sequence: TGTGCCAGCAGCCTTCGGGAGGGTACTGAAGCTTTCTTT.